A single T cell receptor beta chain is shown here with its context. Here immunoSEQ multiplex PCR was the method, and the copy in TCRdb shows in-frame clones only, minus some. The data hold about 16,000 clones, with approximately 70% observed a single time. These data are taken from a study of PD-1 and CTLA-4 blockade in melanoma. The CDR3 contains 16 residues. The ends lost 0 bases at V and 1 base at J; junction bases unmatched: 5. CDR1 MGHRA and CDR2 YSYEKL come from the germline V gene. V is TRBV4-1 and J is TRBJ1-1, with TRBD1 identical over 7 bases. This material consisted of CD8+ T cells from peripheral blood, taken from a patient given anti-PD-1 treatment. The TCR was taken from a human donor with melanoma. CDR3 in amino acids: CASSQDPGGGNTEAFF. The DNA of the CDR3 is TGCGCCAGCAGCCAAGACCCAGGGGGAGGGAACACTGAAGCTTTCTTT.